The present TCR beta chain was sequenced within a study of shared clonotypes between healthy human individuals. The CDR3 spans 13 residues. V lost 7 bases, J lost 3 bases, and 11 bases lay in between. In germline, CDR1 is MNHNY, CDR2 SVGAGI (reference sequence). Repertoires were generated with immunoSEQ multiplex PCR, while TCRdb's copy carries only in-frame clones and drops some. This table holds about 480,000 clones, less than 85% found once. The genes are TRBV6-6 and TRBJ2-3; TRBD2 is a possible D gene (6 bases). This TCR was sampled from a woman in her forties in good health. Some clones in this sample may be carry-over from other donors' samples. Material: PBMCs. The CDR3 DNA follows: TGTGCCAGCACCCCGGGGGTGACAGATACGCAGTATTTT. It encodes CASTPGVTDTQYF.